The 21 T cell receptor beta chains listed next were all sequenced from one sample in a study of OX40 agonist ivuxolimab in advanced cancers. Assay used: immunoSEQ multiplex PCR; TCRdb lists only in-frame clones, some missing. The sample records about 55,000 clones, more than 65% being singletons. Material: CD4+ or CD8+ T cells sorted from blood, obtained in a trial of the OX40 agonist ivuxolimab. Receptors were obtained from an adult with an advanced solid tumor such as melanoma, head and neck, liver or kidney cancer.

The CDR3 is CASSPQTGRRDTEAFF. CDR3 DNA: TGTGCCAGCTCACCACAAACAGGGCGAAGGGACACTGAAGCTTTCTTT. This chain links TRBV18 with TRBJ1-1; maybe TRBD1 (6 bases). The germline CDR1 and CDR2 sequences are KGHSH and LQKENI. The V gene lost 1 base and the J gene lost 3 bases, with 15 bases spanning the gap. This CDR3 comprises 16 residues.

The rearrangement links TRBV10-2 to TRBJ2-7; a possible D gene is TRBD1 (5 bases). The CDR3 has 17 amino acids. The germline V gene encodes CDR1 WSHSY and CDR2 SAAADI. The V gene lost 0 bases and the J gene lost 2 bases, with 17 bases spanning the gap. Written as DNA, the CDR3 is TGCGCCAGCAGTGAGTCCTCTTCAAGCGACAGAGCCTACGAGCAGTACTTC. The encoded protein is CASSESSSSDRAYEQYF.

The chain joins TRBV9 to TRBJ2-7; D unclear. This CDR3 is built from 15 residues. Germline-derived CDR1 and CDR2 are SGDLS and YYNGEE. Deletions cut 0 bases from V and 1 base from J, with 11 bases between. Written as DNA, the CDR3 is TGTGCCAGCAGCGTAGGTGACCCCAATTCCTACGAGCAGTACTTC. This encodes CASSVGDPNSYEQYF.

The chain couples TRBV27 to TRBJ2-3; possibly TRBD2 for D (6 bases). Germline V gene sequence: CDR1 MNHEY, CDR2 SMNVEV (reference sequence). V lost 4 bases and J lost 2, with 10 bases in between. The length of the CDR3 is 14 residues. CDR3 coding DNA: TGTGCCAGCAGTTGGGGAGGACCCACAGATACGCAGTATTTT. It yields the protein CASSWGGPTDTQYF.

This chain joins TRBV7-2 and TRBJ1-1; no clear D gene. V gave up 2 bases and J gave up 5 bases, with 15 bases separating them. CDR1 and CDR2 from the germline V gene are SGHTA and FQGNSA. The CDR3 length is 15 residues. CDR3 nucleotide sequence: TGTGCCAGCAGCTTACTTTCTCCGGGATTTACTGAAGCTTTCTTT. Protein sequence: CASSLLSPGFTEAFF. The full variable domain, with the rest looked up from reference TRBV7-2 and TRBJ1-1, is GAGVSQSPSNKVTEKGKDVELRCDPISGHTALYWYRQSLGQGLEFLIYFQGNSAPDKSGLPSDRFSAERTGGSVSTLTIQRTQQEDSAVYLCASSLLSPGFTEAFFGQGTRLTVV.

The chain employs TRBV18 and TRBJ1-1; D uncertain. The CDR3 length is 12 residues. Germline CDR1 KGHSH, CDR2 LQKENI. V gave up 6 bases and J gave up 2 bases, with 7 bases separating them. CDR3 nucleotide sequence: TGTGCCAGCTCGAACATAAACACTGAAGCTTTCTTT. Translation gives CASSNINTEAFF.

The gene calls are TRBV6-1 and TRBJ1-5; D gene ambiguous. The V gene lost 1 base and the J gene lost 0 bases, with 1 base spanning the gap. The CDR3 contains 13 residues. Germline CDR1 MNHNS, CDR2 SASEGT. Written as DNA, the CDR3 is TGTGCCAGCAGTGAAGTTAGCAATCAGCCCCAGCATTTT. Encoded protein: CASSEVSNQPQHF.

This chain links TRBV28 with TRBJ2-5, with 10 bases identical to TRBD2. Germline CDR1 and CDR2: MDHEN and SYDVKM. This CDR3 is 17 amino acids long. V lost 1 base and J lost 5; bases outside the gene matches: 10. CDR3 sequence (DNA): TGTGCCAGCAGTTTATCCGGTGCTAGCGGGAGTTGGGAGACCCAGTACTTC. The encoded protein is CASSLSGASGSWETQYF. Full variable domain (remainder filled in from reference TRBV28 and TRBJ2-5): DVKVTQSSRYLVKRTGEKVFLECVQDMDHENMFWYRQDPGLGLRLIYFSYDVKMKEKGDIPEGYSVSREKKERFSLILESASTNQTSMYLCASSLSGASGSWETQYFGPGTRLLVL.

The genes are TRBV5-5 and TRBJ1-4, with 7 nucleotides matching TRBD1. V lost 2 bases to trimming and J lost 7 bases; unmatched junction nucleotides: 8. Per germline, CDR1 SGHKS and CDR2 YYEKEE (reference sequence). The CDR3 contains 15 residues. CDR3 nucleotides: TGTGCCAGCAGCTTCGGAGGGGGCTTGGGTGAAAAACTGTTTTTT. As protein: CASSFGGGLGEKLFF.

V and J are TRBV10-1 and TRBJ2-1, with TRBD2 matching over 7 bases. CDR3 length: 14 residues. Germline CDR1 reads WNHNN; CDR2 reads SYGVQD (reference sequence). With V trimmed by 4 bases and J by 10 bases, 10 bases remained unmatched. The CDR3 sequence: CASSAGGTYNEQFF. CDR3 DNA sequence: TGCGCCAGCAGTGCGGGGGGTACTTATAACGAGCAGTTCTTC.

This clone was seen a few times. The chain uses TRBV7-2 and TRBJ1-4, with D hard to call. The CDR3 has 15 residues. The germline gives CDR1 SGHTA, CDR2 FQGNSA. V was cut by 8 bases and J by 8 bases, with 21 bases left in between. The CDR3 region is CASSRRPYSGEKLFF. The CDR3 bases are TGTGCCAGCTCAAGGCGGCCCTATTCGGGGGAAAAACTGTTTTTT. Supplemented by reference TRBV7-2 and TRBJ1-4, the full variable domain reads GAGVSQSPSNKVTEKGKDVELRCDPISGHTALYWYRQSLGQGLEFLIYFQGNSAPDKSGLPSDRFSAERTGGSVSTLTIQRTQQEDSAVYLCASSRRPYSGEKLFFGSGTQLSVL.

The rearrangement links TRBV18 to TRBJ2-7, with no clear D. This CDR3 contains 14 residues. CDR1 and CDR2 (germline): KGHSH, LQKENI. The germline V and J ends were trimmed by 3 bases and 5 bases, with 14 bases remaining between them. In DNA, the CDR3 is TGTGCCAGCTCACCGTCTCTAGGGTCCGACGAGCAGTACTTC. Its translation: CASSPSLGSDEQYF.

The chain employs TRBV7-2 and TRBJ2-2, with 9 bases fitting TRBD1. CDR1 is SGHTA and CDR2 is FQGNSA in the germline V gene. The CDR3 spans 15 residues. Unmatched junction bases numbered 6, after V lost 5 bases and J lost 5 bases. CDR3 DNA sequence: TGTGCCAGCAGCACCGGGACAGGGATTACCGGGGAGCTGTTTTTT. This sequence encodes CASSTGTGITGELFF.

This clone turned up a few times. The chain carries TRBV6-5 and TRBJ2-1, with unresolved D. Germline V gene sequence: CDR1 MNHEY, CDR2 SVGAGI. The V gene lost 6 bases and the J gene lost 8 bases, with 11 bases spanning the gap. This CDR3 contains 12 residues. As DNA, the CDR3 is TGTGCCAGCAGCTCCAGGAGCTATGAGCAGTTCTTC. It translates to CASSSRSYEQFF.

The chain links TRBV7-2 to TRBJ1-3; 8 bases are shared with TRBD1. This CDR3 comprises 15 residues. V was pared by 5 bases and J by 3 bases, with 6 bases of the junction left unmatched. Germline-derived CDR1 and CDR2 are SGHTA and FQGNSA. This CDR3 reads CASSQQGAVGNTIYF. The DNA of the CDR3 is TGTGCCAGCAGCCAGCAGGGGGCGGTTGGAAACACCATATATTTT.

The genes are TRBV7-2 and TRBJ1-2; D gene unclear. Trimming shortened V by 5 bases and J by 3 bases, and 22 bases separated the two germline ends. Germline V gene sequence: CDR1 SGHTA, CDR2 FQGNSA. CDR3 length equals 17 residues. CDR3 sequence: CASSARGRSLADYGYTF. In DNA form, the CDR3 reads TGTGCCAGCAGCGCTCGAGGCAGGTCACTGGCAGACTATGGCTACACCTTC.

CDR3 in amino acids: CASSFGVAGGQRETQYF. As DNA, the CDR3 is TGTGCCAGCAGTTTTGGGGTGGCGGGAGGGCAGCGGGAGACCCAGTACTTC. The V gene is TRBV28, the J gene TRBJ2-5; the match to TRBD2 covers 9 bases. The V gene's germline CDR1 is MDHEN and CDR2 SYDVKM. V lost 3 bases to trimming and J lost 5 bases; unmatched junction nucleotides: 13. The CDR3 length is 17 residues. The whole variable domain, remainder taken from reference TRBV28 and TRBJ2-5, is DVKVTQSSRYLVKRTGEKVFLECVQDMDHENMFWYRQDPGLGLRLIYFSYDVKMKEKGDIPEGYSVSREKKERFSLILESASTNQTSMYLCASSFGVAGGQRETQYFGPGTRLLVL.

The V call is TRBV5-1, the J call TRBJ1-1; D gene unclear. V lost 4 bases and J lost 1, with 14 bases in between. CDR1 SGHRS and CDR2 YFSETQ come from the germline V gene. This CDR3 contains 15 residues. CDR3 bases: TGCGCCAGCAGCCTGGTAGGCAGATCGAACACTGAAGCTTTCTTT. Its translation is CASSLVGRSNTEAFF.

The chain combines TRBV7-2 with TRBJ1-4, with TRBD1 identical over 7 bases. V trimming: 0 bases; J trimming: 8 bases; junction bases outside the gene matches: 9. Germline V gene data show CDR1 as SGHTA and CDR2 as FQGNSA. The CDR3 spans 16 residues. The CDR3 reads CASSLARPQGDEKLFF. Here the CDR3 DNA reads TGTGCCAGCAGCTTAGCGCGGCCCCAGGGGGACGAAAAACTGTTTTTT.

This chain connects TRBV11-2 to TRBJ2-1; D unresolved. Germline CDR1 SGHAT, CDR2 FQNNGV. CDR3 size: 12 residues. Trimming shortened V by 1 base and J by 6 bases, and 4 bases separated the two germline ends. CDR3 nucleotides: TGTGCCAGCAGCTTAGGCGTCAATGAGCAGTTCTTC. Amino acid sequence: CASSLGVNEQFF. The complete variable domain, with remaining parts taken from reference TRBV11-2 and TRBJ2-1, reads EAGVAQSPRYKIIEKRQSVAFWCNPISGHATLYWYQQILGQGPKLLIQFQNNGVVDDSQLPKDRFSAERLKGVDSTLKIQPAKLEDSAVYLCASSLGVNEQFFGPGTRLTVL.

The chain employs TRBV21-1 and TRBJ1-1; the table's D call, TRBD1, was not checked against the DNA. TRBV21-1 is annotated as a pseudogene. The CDR3 runs 14 residues. CDR3 nucleotides: TGTGCCAGCAGCAAAGGAGAGACAGGGGGTGAAGCTTTCTTT. It is translated as CASSKGETGGEAFF.